This TCR beta chain was obtained from a study of blood T cell repertoires in COVID-19 (dated by TCRdb to the early 2020s). For the wider study: Samples covering the acute and convalescent phases of COVID-19 were provided by collaborators in the United States, Italy and Spain. The repertoires were made available in a free public database intended to serve as a resource for research on the immune response to SARS-CoV-2. Samples came from the ongoing ImmuneRACE study (first 160 participants) plus 1,254 subjects from 6 global collaborators. The material from the prospective study consisted of cDNA or gDNA derived from T cells, B-cell-depleted T cells, or PBMCs. Where HLA class I and class II types were available, the types were taken from metadata supplied by the sample provider, not from assay-based typing. Subjects who had been exposed to COVID-19, were actively infected with it, or had recovered from it provided the deeply sampled blood TCRbeta repertoires that made up the dataset. The sample metadata nearly always contained a de-identified subject ID, COVID-19 status, age in years and sex.

Study-wide findings and limitations: The quantity of clinical and demographic metadata differed by source and by participant and was supplied without curation.

TCRbeta CDR3 regions were amplified from genomic DNA by means of the immunoSEQ Assay, a bias-controlled multiplex PCR. The original pipeline was this. The number of nucleated cells in each sample was estimated from the amplification of reference gene primers within the assay. To quantify the absolute abundance of each unique TCRbeta CDR3 rearrangement, sequence reads were collapsed and filtered. Productive Simpson clonality was computed per sample as the square root of Simpson's diversity index over productive rearrangements. In its TCRdb copy, this immuneACCESS table keeps in-frame sequences only and misses some clones. Where compared with another copy, unresolved V genes explain less than half of these, and the others have no known cause. V and J calls and clone size are those listed in that table; D and trimming were worked out from the DNA. The sample has a few hundred thousand clones on record, more than 85% of them singletons. The ten largest clones represent about 10% of the sample.

One collaborating source in Seattle enrolled patients during active infection and followed them longitudinally through the course of disease. Whole blood was collected in K2EDTA tubes by collaborating institutions according to the institutions' own protocols. Collaborator samples were shipped for TCRbeta analysis as frozen whole blood, isolated PBMCs, or DNA extracted from either sample type. Details on this clone: Its recognized antigen is unknown. No much larger clone is present one base from it, and per-base qualities are unavailable.

The sequenced material came from peripheral blood. The TCR was taken from a woman aged 50 to 65 with COVID-19, enrolled during active disease.

The sequenced DNA: TGTGCCAGTAGTATTGGGATTCCCGGGACAGGGGACACTGAAGCTTTCTTT. Its protein product is CASSIGIPGTGDTEAFF. The sequence links TRBV19 to TRBJ1-1, with 10 junctional bases fitting TRBD1. The germline V gene (reference sequence) gives CDR1 as LNHDA and CDR2 as SQIVND. The CDR3 measures 17 amino acids from cysteine to phenylalanine. This entry keeps only the CDR3 DNA: 51 bases, framed from base 1. V is pruned by 3 bases and J by 3 bases, leaving 10 bases of the junction without a gene match.